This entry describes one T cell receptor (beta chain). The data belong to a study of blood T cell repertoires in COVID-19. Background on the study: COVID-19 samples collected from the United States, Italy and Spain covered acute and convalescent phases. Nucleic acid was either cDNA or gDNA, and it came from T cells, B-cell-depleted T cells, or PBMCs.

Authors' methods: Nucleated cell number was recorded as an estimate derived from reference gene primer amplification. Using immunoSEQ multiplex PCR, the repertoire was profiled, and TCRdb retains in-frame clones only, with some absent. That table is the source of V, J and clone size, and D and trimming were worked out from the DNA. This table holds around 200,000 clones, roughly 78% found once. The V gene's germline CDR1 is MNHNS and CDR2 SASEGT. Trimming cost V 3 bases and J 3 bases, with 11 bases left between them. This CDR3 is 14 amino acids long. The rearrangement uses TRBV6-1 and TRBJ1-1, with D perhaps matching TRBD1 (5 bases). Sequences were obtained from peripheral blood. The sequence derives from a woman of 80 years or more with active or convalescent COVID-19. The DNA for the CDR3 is TGTGCCAGCAGTGATATCACAGGCTACACTGAAGCTTTCTTT. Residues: CASSDITGYTEAFF.